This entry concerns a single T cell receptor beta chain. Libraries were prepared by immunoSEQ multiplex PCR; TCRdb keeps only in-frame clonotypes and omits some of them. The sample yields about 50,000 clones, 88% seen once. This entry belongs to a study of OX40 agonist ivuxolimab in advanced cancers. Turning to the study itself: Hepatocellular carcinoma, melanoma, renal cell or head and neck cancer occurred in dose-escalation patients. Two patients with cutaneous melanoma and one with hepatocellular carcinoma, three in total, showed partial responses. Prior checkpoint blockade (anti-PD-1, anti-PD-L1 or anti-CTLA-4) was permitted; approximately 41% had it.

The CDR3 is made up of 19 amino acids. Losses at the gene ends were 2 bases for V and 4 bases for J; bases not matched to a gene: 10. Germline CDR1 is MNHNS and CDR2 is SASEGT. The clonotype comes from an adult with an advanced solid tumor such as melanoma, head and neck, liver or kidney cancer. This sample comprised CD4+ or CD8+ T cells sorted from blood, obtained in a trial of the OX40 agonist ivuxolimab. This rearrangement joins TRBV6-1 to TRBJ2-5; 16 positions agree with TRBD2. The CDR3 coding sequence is TGTGCCAGCAGTGAAAAGTTGCTGGGACTAGCGGGAGGGAGAGAGACCCAGTACTTC. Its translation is CASSEKLLGLAGGRETQYF.